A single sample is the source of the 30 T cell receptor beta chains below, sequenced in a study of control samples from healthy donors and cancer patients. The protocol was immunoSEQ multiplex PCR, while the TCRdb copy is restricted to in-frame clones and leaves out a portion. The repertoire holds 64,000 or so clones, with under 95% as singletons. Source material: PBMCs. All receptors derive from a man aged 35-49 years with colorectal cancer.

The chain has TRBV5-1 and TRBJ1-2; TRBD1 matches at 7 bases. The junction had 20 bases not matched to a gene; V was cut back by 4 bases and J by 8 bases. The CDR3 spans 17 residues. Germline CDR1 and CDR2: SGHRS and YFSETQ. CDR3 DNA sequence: TGCGCCAGCAGCCGGGAGAGGGGACAGACTTCCTTGGGAGGCTACACCTTC. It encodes CASSRERGQTSLGGYTF.

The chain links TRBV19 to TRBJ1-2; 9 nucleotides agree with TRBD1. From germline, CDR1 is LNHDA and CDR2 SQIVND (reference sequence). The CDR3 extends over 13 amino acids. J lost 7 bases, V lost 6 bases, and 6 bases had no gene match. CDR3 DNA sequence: TGTGCCAGTAGCCCACAGGGGGCTTTTGGCTACACCTTC. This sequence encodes CASSPQGAFGYTF.

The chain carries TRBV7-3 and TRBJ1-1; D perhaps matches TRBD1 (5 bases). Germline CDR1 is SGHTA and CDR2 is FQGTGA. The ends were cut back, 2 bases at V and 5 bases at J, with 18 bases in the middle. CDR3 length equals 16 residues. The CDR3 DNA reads TGTGCCAGCAGCTTACAATCCACCGGGGCGAGGACTGAAGCTTTCTTT. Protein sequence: CASSLQSTGARTEAFF.

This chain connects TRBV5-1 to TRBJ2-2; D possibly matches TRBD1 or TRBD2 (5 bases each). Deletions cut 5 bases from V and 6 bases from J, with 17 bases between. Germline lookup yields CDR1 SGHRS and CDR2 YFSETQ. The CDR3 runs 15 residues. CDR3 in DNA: TGCGCCAGCAGTACCGGGACCGCCTTGTCCGGGGAGCTGTTTTTT. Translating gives CASSTGTALSGELFF.

The CDR3 reads CASSQPGQPQETQYF. The CDR3 coding sequence is TGCGCCAGCAGTCAACCGGGACAGCCCCAAGAGACCCAGTACTTC. The chain links TRBV23-1 to TRBJ2-5; 7 bases align to TRBD1. TRBV23-1 is given ORF status, its function remaining uncertain. The CDR3 totals 15 residues. The V segment lost 2 bases and the J segment 1 base; nucleotides outside the gene matches: 4.

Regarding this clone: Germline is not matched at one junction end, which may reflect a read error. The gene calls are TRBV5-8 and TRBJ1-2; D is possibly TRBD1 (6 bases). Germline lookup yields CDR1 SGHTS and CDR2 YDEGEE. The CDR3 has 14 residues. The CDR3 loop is CASSLSGAADPPPF. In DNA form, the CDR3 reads TGTGCCAGCAGCTTGTCGGGGGCGGCTGACCCCCCTCCCTTC.

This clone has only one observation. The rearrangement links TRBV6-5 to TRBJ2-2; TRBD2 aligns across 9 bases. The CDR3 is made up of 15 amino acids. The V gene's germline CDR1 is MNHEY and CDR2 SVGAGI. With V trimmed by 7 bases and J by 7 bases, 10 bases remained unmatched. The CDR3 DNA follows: TGTGCCAGCACCCACGGGCGGGGGGGCCTCGGGGAGCTGTTTTTT. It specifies CASTHGRGGLGELFF.

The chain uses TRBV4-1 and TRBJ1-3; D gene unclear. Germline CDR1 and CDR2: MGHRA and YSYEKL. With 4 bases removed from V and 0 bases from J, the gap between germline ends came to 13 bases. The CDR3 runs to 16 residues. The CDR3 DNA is TGCGCCAGCAGCCCTTGGGCCGGGGACTCTGGAAACACCATATATTTT. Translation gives CASSPWAGDSGNTIYF.

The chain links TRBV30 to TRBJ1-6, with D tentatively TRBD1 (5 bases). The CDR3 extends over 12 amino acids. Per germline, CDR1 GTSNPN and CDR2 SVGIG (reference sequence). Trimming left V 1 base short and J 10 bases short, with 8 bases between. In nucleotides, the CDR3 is TGTGCCTGGAGTGACGACAGATCACCCCTCCACTTT. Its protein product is CAWSDDRSPLHF.

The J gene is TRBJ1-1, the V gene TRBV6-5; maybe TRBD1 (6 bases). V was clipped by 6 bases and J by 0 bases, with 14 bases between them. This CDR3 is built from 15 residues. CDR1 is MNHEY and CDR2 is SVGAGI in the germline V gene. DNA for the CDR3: TGTGCCAGCAGGCGCACCGGGACATTGAACACTGAAGCTTTCTTT. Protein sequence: CASRRTGTLNTEAFF.

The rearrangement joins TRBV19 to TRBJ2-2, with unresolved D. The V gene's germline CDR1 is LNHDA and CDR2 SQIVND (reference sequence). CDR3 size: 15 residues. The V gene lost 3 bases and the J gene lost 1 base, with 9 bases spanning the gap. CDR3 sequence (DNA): TGTGCCAGTAGTATGATGTCCTGGAACACCGGGGAGCTGTTTTTT. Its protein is CASSMMSWNTGELFF.

The CDR3 protein is CASSFGRGMAGANVLTF. CDR3 in DNA: TGTGCCAGCAGTTTCGGCAGGGGGATGGCTGGGGCCAACGTCCTGACTTTC. The V and J genes are TRBV28 and TRBJ2-6; 7 nucleotides line up with TRBD1. The CDR3 length is 17 residues. Unmatched junction bases numbered 7, after V lost 3 bases and J lost 2 bases. CDR1 is MDHEN and CDR2 is SYDVKM in the germline V gene.

In nucleotides, the CDR3 is TGTGCCAGCCGGGACAGCAACACAGATACGCAGTATTTT. It codes for CASRDSNTDTQYF. The chain employs TRBV6-6 and TRBJ2-3, with 7 bases matching TRBD1. J gave up 2 bases and V 8 bases, and 4 bases lay outside the gene matches. The CDR3 length is 13 residues. CDR1 is MNHNY and CDR2 is SVGAGI in the germline V gene (reference sequence).

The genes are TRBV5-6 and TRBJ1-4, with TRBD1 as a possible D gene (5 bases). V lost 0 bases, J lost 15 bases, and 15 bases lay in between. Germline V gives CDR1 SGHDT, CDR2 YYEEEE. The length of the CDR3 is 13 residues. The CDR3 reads CASSLGRQGLLFF. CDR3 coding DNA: TGTGCCAGCAGCTTGGGGCGGCAGGGTTTATTGTTTTTT. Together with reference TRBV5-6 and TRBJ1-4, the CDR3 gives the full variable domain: DAGVTQSPTHLIKTRGQQVTLRCSPKSGHDTVSWYQQALGQGPQFIFQYYEEEERQRGNFPDRFSGHQFPNYSSELNVNALLLGDSALYLCASSLGRQGLLFFGSGTQLSVL.

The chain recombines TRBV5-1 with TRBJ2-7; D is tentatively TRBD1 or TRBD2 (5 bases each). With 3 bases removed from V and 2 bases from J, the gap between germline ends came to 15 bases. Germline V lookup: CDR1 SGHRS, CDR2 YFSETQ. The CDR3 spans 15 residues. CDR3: CASSSGPGPTYEQYF. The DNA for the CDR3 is TGCGCCAGCAGCTCGGGGCCGGGACCAACCTACGAGCAGTACTTC.

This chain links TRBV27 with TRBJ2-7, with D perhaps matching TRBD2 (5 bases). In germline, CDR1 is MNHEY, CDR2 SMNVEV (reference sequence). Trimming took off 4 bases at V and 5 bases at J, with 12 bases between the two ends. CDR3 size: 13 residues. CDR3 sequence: CASSSRPGNEQYF. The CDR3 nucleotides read TGTGCCAGCAGTTCACGACCGGGGAACGAGCAGTACTTC.

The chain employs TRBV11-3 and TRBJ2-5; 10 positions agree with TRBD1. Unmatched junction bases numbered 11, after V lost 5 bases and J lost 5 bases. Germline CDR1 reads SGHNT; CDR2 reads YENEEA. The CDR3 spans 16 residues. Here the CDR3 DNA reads TGTGCCAGCAGCCTCCGGACAGGGGGGGGTTCGGAGACCCAGTACTTC. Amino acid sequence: CASSLRTGGGSETQYF.

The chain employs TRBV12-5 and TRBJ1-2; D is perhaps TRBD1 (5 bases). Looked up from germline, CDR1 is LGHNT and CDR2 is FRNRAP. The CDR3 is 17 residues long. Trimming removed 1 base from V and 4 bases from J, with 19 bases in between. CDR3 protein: CASGLGRDRGRGYGYTF. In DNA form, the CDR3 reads TGTGCTAGTGGTTTGGGGAGAGACAGAGGGCGCGGCTATGGCTACACCTTC. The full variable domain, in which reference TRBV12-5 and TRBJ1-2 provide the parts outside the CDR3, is DARVTQTPRHKVTEMGQEVTMRCQPILGHNTVFWYRQTMMQGLELLAYFRNRAPLDDSGMPKDRFSAEMPDATLATLKIQPSEPRDSAVYFCASGLGRDRGRGYGYTFGSGTRLTVV.

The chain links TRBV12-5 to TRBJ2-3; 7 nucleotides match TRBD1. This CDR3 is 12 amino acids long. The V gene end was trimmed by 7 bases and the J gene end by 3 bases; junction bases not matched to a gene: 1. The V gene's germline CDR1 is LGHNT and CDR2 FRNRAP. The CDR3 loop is CASAGGTDTQYF. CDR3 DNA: TGTGCTAGTGCAGGGGGAACAGATACGCAGTATTTT.

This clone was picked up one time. CDR3 in amino acids: CASSLESATNEKLFF. As DNA, the CDR3 is TGCGCCAGCAGCTTGGAGTCCGCAACTAATGAAAAACTGTTTTTT. This rearrangement joins TRBV5-1 to TRBJ1-4; D ambiguous. The CDR3 covers 15 residues. From germline, CDR1 is SGHRS and CDR2 YFSETQ. V was trimmed by 0 bases and J by 0 bases, leaving 6 bases between them.

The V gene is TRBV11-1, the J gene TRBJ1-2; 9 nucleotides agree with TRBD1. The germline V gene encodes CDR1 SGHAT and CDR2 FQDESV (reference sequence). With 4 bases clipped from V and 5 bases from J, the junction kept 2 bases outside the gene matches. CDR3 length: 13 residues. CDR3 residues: CASSWDRAYGYTF. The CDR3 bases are TGTGCCAGCAGCTGGGACAGGGCTTATGGCTACACCTTC.

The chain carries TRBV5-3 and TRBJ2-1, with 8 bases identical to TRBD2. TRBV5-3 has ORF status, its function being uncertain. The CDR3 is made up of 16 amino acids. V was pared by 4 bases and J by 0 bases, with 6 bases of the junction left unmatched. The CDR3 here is CARSRTSRLSYNEQFF. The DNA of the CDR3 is TGTGCCAGAAGCCGGACTAGCCGGCTCTCCTACAATGAGCAGTTCTTC.

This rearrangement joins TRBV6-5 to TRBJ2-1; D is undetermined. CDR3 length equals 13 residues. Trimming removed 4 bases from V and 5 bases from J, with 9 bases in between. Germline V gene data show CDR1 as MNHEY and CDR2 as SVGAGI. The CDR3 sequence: CASSLRVDNEQFF. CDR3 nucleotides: TGTGCCAGCAGTTTACGGGTGGACAATGAGCAGTTCTTC.

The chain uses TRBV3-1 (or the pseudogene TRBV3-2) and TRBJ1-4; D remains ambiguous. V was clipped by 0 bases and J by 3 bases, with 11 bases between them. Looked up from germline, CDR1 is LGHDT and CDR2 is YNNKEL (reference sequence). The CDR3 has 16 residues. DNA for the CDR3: TGTGCCAGCAGCCAAGATTCCGGAACAGCTAATGAAAAACTGTTTTTT. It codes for CASSQDSGTANEKLFF.

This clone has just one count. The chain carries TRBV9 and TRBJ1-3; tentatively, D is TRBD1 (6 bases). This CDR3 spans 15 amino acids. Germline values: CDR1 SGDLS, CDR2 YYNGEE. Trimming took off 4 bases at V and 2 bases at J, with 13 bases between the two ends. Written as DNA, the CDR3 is TGTGCCAGCAGCTTAATGCCAGGGGCTGGAAACACCATATATTTT. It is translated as CASSLMPGAGNTIYF.

This CDR3 reads CASSRTLRQTQYF. The CDR3 DNA sequence: TGTGCCAGCAGCAGGACTCTACGGCAGACCCAGTACTTC. The V and J genes are TRBV6-5 and TRBJ2-5; the D gene is possibly TRBD2 (5 bases). V was shortened by 6 bases and J by 6 bases, with 14 bases between the two germline ends. The CDR3 covers 13 residues. Germline lookup yields CDR1 MNHEY and CDR2 SVGAGI.

The CDR3 sequence is CASSLQVINSPLHF. The DNA of the CDR3 is TGTGCCAGCAGCTTACAGGTCATTAATTCACCCCTCCACTTT. V gene TRBV11-2 combines with J gene TRBJ1-6; D ambiguous. V was pared by 2 bases and J by 6 bases, with 8 bases between. This CDR3 has 14 residues. Germline-derived CDR1 and CDR2 are SGHAT and FQNNGV.

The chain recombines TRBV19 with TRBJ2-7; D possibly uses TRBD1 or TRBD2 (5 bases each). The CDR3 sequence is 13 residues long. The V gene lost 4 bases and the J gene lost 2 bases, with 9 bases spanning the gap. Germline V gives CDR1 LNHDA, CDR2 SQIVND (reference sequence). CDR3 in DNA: TGTGCCAGTAGTAGGGACCGAGCCTACGAGCAGTACTTC. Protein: CASSRDRAYEQYF. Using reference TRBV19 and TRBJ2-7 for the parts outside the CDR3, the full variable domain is DGGITQSPKYLFRKEGQNVTLSCEQNLNHDAMYWYRQDPGQGLRLIYYSQIVNDFQKGDIAEGYSVSREKKESFPLTVTSAQKNPTAFYLCASSRDRAYEQYFGPGTRLTVT.

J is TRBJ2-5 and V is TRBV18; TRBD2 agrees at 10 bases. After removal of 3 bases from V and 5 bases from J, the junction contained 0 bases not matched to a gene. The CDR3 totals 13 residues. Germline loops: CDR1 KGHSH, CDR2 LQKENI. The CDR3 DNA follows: TGTGCCAGCTCACCTAGCGGGAGGGAGACCCAGTACTTC. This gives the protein CASSPSGRETQYF.

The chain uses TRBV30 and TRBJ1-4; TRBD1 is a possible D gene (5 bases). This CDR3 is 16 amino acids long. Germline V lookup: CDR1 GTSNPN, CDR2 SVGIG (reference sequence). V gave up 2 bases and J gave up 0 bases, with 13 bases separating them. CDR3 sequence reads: CAWSLGLKATNEKLFF. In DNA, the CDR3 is TGTGCCTGGAGTCTGGGACTTAAAGCAACTAATGAAAAACTGTTTTTT.